The 16 T cell receptor beta chains reported below all come from one sample, sequenced in a study of T cell repertoires in cytomegalovirus infection. Each CDR3 protein is one row after TCRdb ran MiXCR on the reads. The table lists around 530,000 distinct CDR3 sequences, 16% of them singletons, with approximately 24% in the top ten. The specimen sequenced was CD8+ T cells from PBMCs. The receptors come from a human donor in good health (CMV status not recorded). Some clones in this sample may be carry-over from other donors' samples.

This clonotype was recorded many times. This chain links TRBV6-1 with TRBJ1-2; no firm D call. This CDR3 region has 13 residues. Germline assignment: CDR1 MNHNS and CDR2 SASEGT. Trimming shortened V by 8 bases and J by 2 bases, and 12 bases separated the two germline ends. The CDR3 reads CASGPTANYGYTF. CDR3 in DNA: TGTGCCAGCGGTCCAACAGCGAACTATGGCTACACCTTC.

In its sample, this clonotype was seen many times. The rearrangement joins TRBV7-3 to TRBJ2-3; tentatively, D is TRBD1 or TRBD2 (5 bases each). The CDR3 runs 16 residues. V lost 0 bases to trimming and J lost 0 bases, with 10 bases between them. Germline V gives CDR1 SGHTA, CDR2 FQGTGA. CDR3 nucleotide sequence: TGTGCCAGCAGCTTAACGGGGGAGACTAGCACAGATACGCAGTATTTT. Amino acid sequence: CASSLTGETSTDTQYF.

This clonotype was seen ten or more times. This sequence joins TRBV19 and TRBJ2-7; the D is unclear. V lost 5 bases and J 4 bases, leaving 12 bases between the germline ends. The CDR3 has 13 amino acids. Looked up from germline, CDR1 is LNHDA and CDR2 is SQIVND (reference sequence). The CDR3 region is CASSLTIHYEQYF. The CDR3 DNA follows: TGTGCCAGTAGTTTGACGATCCATTACGAGCAGTACTTC.

This clonotype was observed a few times. The junction shows a germline mismatch at one end, possibly a read error. The chain is built from TRBV5-3 and TRBJ2-3; 16 positions match TRBD2. TRBV5-3 is identified as an open reading frame with a role that is uncertain. The CDR3 is 17 amino acids. The CDR3 sequence is CASSSGLAGGPWDTQYF. In DNA form, the CDR3 reads TGTGCCAGCAGCTCGGGACTAGCGGGAGGGCCGTGGGATACGCAGTATTTT.

This chain links TRBV6-4 with TRBJ1-5; D not resolved. CDR3 size: 13 residues. Germline loops: CDR1 MRHNA, CDR2 SNTAGT. The V gene lost 5 bases and the J gene lost 7 bases, with 12 bases spanning the gap. As DNA, the CDR3 is TGTGCCAGCAGTCCGGTAACCGGACAGCCCCAGCATTTT. Protein product: CASSPVTGQPQHF.

This clonotype was seen repeatedly, ten times or more. The rearrangement links TRBV6-2 or TRBV6-3 to TRBJ2-2; D is uncertain. Deletions cut 2 bases from V and 3 bases from J, with 7 bases between. Germline V gene data show CDR1 as MNHEY and CDR2 as SVGEGT. There are 14 residues in the CDR3. CDR3 DNA sequence: TGTGCCAGCAGTTACGCCGATTACACCGGGGAGCTGTTTTTT. Amino acid sequence: CASSYADYTGELFF.

Regarding this clonotype: A much larger clone sits a single nucleotide away, making a read error possible. The chain is built from TRBV10-3 and TRBJ1-1, with 10 bases that match TRBD1. There are 14 residues in the CDR3. Germline CDR1 is ENHRY and CDR2 is SYGVKD. The DNA for the CDR3 is TGTACCATCACTTCTCCTGACAGGGGGCCTGAAGCTTTCTTT. Encoded protein: CTITSPDRGPEAFF.

This clonotype has only a few counts. This chain links TRBV6-1 with TRBJ1-1; D unclear. CDR1 and CDR2 from the germline V gene are MNHNS and SASEGT. Trimming took off 8 bases at V and 6 bases at J, with 13 bases between the two ends. This CDR3 has 12 amino acids. The CDR3 DNA sequence: TGTGCCAGCGAAATTGGTCTCGCTGAAGCTTTCTTT. Its translation: CASEIGLAEAFF.

This sequence joins TRBV30 and TRBJ1-1; unclear D gene. With 5 bases removed from V and 2 bases from J, the gap between germline ends came to 12 bases. CDR1 is GTSNPN, CDR2 SVGIG, per germline (reference sequence). The CDR3 has 13 amino acids. CDR3 in amino acids: CAWCGPINTEAFF. CDR3 sequence (DNA): TGTGCCTGGTGTGGTCCAATTAACACTGAAGCTTTCTTT. Complete variable domain (other parts from reference TRBV30 and TRBJ1-1): SQTIHQWPATLVQPVGSPLSLECTVEGTSNPNLYWYRQAAGRGLQLLFYSVGIGQISSEVPQNLSASRPQDRQFILSSKKLLLSDSGFYLCAWCGPINTEAFFGQGTRLTVV.

In its sample, this clonotype was seen many times. J is TRBJ2-2 and V is TRBV12-3 or TRBV12-4, with a tentative D call TRBD1 (5 bases). The V end was cut by 8 bases, the J end by 5 bases, with 12 bases between. The CDR3 is made up of 13 amino acids. CDR3: CASQGMATGELFF. The CDR3 bases are TGTGCCAGCCAGGGAATGGCAACCGGGGAGCTGTTTTTT.

The rearrangement uses TRBV15 and TRBJ1-5; D gene uncertain. Trimming cost V 6 bases and J 3 bases, with 6 bases left between them. CDR3 length equals 12 residues. Germline V CDR1 and CDR2: LNHNV, YYDKDF (reference sequence). CDR3 loop: CATRGYNQPQHF. The CDR3 DNA sequence: TGTGCCACCAGGGGTTACAATCAGCCCCAGCATTTT.

This clonotype was counted only a few times. The chain recombines TRBV14 with TRBJ1-2; D ambiguous. The V gene's germline CDR1 is SGHDN and CDR2 FVKESK. With 1 base removed from V and 4 bases from J, the gap between germline ends came to 10 bases. CDR3 length equals 14 residues. CDR3 sequence: CASSQGPLFYGYTF. The CDR3 nucleotides read TGTGCCAGCAGCCAAGGACCGCTCTTCTATGGCTACACCTTC.

In this sample, this clonotype turned up many times. This sequence joins TRBV4-1 and TRBJ1-6; 8 nucleotides align to TRBD1. CDR1 MGHRA and CDR2 YSYEKL come from the germline V gene. The CDR3 loop spans 15 amino acids. The ends lost 1 base at V and 9 bases at J; junction bases unmatched: 5. The CDR3, as DNA: TGCGCCAGCAGCCAAGTGGACAGGGAGATTTCACCCCTCCACTTT. Protein product: CASSQVDREISPLHF.

This clonotype was recorded many times. This CDR3 is CASSGDSQETQYF. The CDR3 DNA sequence: TGTGCCAGCAGTGGAGACAGTCAAGAGACCCAGTACTTC. V and J are TRBV12-3 or TRBV12-4 and TRBJ2-5, with D perhaps matching TRBD1 (5 bases). The length of the CDR3 is 13 residues. Trimming removed 5 bases from V and 2 bases from J, with 9 bases in between.

The sample holds one count of this clonotype. The chain links TRBV7-6 to TRBJ2-1; no definite D call. Trimming stripped 2 bases from V and 0 bases from J, with 11 bases between. The CDR3 length is 16 residues. Germline V gene data show CDR1 as SGHVS and CDR2 as FNYEAQ. In DNA form, the CDR3 reads TGTGCCAGCAGCTTACGGGCATCGAGCTCCTACAATGAGCAGTTCTTC. Its translation: CASSLRASSSYNEQFF. The variable domain in full, completed from reference TRBV7-6 and TRBJ2-1, reads GAGVSQSPRYKVTKRGQDVALRCDPISGHVSLYWYRQALGQGPEFLTYFNYEAQQDKSGLPNDRFSAERPEGSISTLTIQRTEQRDSAMYRCASSLRASSSYNEQFFGPGTRLTVL.

CDR3 in DNA: TGTGCCACCAGCAGTTCGCGCGTCATGCAGTACTTC. This gives the protein CATSSSRVMQYF. J is TRBJ2-7 and V is TRBV15; D is uncertain. The V and J ends lost 3 bases and 9 bases respectively, with 12 bases between them. CDR1 LNHNV and CDR2 YYDKDF come from the germline V gene (reference sequence). CDR3 length: 12 amino acids.